Included here is one TCR beta chain sequence, with context. Its antigen is unidentified. The data stem from a study of cytotoxic CD8 clonotypes in ibrutinib-treated CLL. Across the study: Investigators collected response samples after a median approximately twelve months of treatment, range 6 to 36.

V lost 3 bases and J lost 2, with 13 bases in between. The CDR3 consists of 15 residues. Germline loops: CDR1 MDHEN, CDR2 SYDVKM. The table came from immunoSEQ multiplex PCR; TCRdb's copy has only in-frame clones and leaves some out. The sample lists 200,000 or so clones, around 70% occurring once. Whole-study findings and limits: Lymph node repertoires were not studied, and sampling times were unmatched. Clonality increased at ibrutinib response and stayed stable in sustained remission. At progression, however, it fell back toward baseline.

This clonotype was obtained from a human donor with chronic lymphocytic leukemia. This material consisted of PBMCs, taken after 12 months of ibrutinib treatment. This chain connects TRBV28 to TRBJ1-2, with D hard to call. The CDR3 region is CASSFPQVRNYGYTF. The CDR3 nucleotides are TGTGCCAGCAGTTTTCCCCAGGTTCGGAACTATGGCTACACCTTC.